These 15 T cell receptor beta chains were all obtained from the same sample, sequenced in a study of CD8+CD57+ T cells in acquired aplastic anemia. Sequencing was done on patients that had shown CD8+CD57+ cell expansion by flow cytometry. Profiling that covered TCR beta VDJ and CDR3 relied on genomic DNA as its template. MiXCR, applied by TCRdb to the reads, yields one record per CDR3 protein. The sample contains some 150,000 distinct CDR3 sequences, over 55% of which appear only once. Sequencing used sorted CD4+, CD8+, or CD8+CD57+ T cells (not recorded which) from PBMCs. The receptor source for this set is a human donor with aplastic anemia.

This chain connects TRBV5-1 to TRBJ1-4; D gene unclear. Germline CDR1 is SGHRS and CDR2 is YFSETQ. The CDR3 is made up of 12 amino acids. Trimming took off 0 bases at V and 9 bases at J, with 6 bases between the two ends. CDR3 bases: TGCGCCAGCAGCTTGGGAGGAAAAAAACTGTTTTTT. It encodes CASSLGGKKLFF.

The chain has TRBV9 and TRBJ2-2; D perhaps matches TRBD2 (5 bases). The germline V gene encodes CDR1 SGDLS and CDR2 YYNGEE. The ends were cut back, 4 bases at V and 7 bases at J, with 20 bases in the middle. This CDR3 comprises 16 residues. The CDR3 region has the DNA TGTGCCAGCAGCCCTCAGCGGCTACCCTCGGACGGGGAGCTGTTTTTT. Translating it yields CASSPQRLPSDGELFF.

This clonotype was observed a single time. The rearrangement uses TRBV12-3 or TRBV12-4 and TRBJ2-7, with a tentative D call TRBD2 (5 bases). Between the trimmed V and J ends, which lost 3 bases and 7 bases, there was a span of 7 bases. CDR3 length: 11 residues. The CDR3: CASSFQREQYF. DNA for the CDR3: TGTGCCAGCAGTTTCCAGCGGGAGCAGTACTTC.

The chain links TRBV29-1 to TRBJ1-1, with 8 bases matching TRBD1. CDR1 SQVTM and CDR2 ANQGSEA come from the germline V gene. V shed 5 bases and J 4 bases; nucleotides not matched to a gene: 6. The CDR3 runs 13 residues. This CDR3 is CSVSQTGATEAFF. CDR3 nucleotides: TGCAGCGTTTCTCAGACAGGGGCCACTGAAGCTTTCTTT.

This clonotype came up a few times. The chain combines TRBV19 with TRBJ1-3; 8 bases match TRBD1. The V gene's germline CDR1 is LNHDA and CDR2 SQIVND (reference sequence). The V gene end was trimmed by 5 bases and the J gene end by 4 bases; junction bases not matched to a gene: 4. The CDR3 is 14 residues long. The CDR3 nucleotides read TGTGCCAGTAGTTCAGGGACAGGCGGAAACACCATATATTTT. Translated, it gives CASSSGTGGNTIYF.

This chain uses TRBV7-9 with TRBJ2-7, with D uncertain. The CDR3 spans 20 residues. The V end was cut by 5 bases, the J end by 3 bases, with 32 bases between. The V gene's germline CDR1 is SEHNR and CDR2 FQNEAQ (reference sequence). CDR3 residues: CASSTPETRRNLASLYEQYF. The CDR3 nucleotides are TGTGCCAGCAGCACACCCGAGACACGGCGGAACCTTGCCTCGCTCTACGAGCAGTACTTC.

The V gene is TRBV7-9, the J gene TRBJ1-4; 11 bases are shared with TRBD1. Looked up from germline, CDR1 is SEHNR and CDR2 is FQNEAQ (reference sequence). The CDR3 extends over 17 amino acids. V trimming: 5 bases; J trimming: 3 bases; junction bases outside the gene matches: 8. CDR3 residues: CASSVGQGAKANEKLFF. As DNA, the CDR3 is TGTGCCAGCAGCGTTGGACAGGGGGCGAAAGCTAATGAAAAACTGTTTTTT.

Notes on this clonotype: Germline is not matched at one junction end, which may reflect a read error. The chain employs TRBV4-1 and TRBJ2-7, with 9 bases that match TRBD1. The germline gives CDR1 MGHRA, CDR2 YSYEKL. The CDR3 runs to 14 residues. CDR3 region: CASSSGTGHDEQYF. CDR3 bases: TGTGCCAGCAGCTCCGGGACAGGGCACGACGAGCAGTACTTC.

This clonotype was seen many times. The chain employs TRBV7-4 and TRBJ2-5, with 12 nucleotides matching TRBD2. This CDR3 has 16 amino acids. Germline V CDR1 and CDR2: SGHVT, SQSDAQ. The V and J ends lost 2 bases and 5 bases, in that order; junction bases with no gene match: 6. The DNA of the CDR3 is TGTGCCAGCAGCTTACTAGCGGGGGGGCCATGGGAGACCCAGTACTTC. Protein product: CASSLLAGGPWETQYF.

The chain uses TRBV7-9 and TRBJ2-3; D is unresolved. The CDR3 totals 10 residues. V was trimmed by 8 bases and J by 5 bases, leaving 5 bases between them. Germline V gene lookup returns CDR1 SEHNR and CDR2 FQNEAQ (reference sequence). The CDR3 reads CASDIDTQYF. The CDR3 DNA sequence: TGTGCCAGCGATATAGATACGCAGTATTTT.

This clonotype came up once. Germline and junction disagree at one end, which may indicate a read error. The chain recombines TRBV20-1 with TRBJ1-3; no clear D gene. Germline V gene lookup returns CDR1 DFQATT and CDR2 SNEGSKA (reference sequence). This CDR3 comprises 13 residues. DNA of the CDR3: TGCAGTGCGCCGACCGACTCTGGAAACACCGTATATTTT. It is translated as CSAPTDSGNTVYF.

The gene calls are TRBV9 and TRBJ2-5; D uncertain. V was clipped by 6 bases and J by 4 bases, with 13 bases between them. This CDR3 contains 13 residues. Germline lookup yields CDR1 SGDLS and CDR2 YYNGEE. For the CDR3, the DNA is TGTGCCAGCAACCAGGAACCCGGAGAGACCCAGTACTTC. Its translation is CASNQEPGETQYF.

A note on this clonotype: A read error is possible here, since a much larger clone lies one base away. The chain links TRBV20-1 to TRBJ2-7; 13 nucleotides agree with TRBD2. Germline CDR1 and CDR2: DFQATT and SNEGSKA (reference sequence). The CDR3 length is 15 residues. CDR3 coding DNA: TGCAGTGCTAGGGGGACTAGCGGGGATACCTACGGGCAGTACTTC. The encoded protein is CSARGTSGDTYGQYF.

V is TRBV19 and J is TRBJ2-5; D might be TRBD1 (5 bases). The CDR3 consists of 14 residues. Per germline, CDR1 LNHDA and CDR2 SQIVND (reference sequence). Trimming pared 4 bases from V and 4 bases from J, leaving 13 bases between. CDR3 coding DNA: TGTGCCAGTAGTACCCGCACAGGTCTAGAGACCCAGTACTTC. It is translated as CASSTRTGLETQYF.

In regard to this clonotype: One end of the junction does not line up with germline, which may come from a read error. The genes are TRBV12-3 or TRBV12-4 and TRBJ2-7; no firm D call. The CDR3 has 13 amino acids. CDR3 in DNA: TGTGCCGGCAGTTCCCGGGTGAGGTACGAGCAGTACTTC. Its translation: CAGSSRVRYEQYF.